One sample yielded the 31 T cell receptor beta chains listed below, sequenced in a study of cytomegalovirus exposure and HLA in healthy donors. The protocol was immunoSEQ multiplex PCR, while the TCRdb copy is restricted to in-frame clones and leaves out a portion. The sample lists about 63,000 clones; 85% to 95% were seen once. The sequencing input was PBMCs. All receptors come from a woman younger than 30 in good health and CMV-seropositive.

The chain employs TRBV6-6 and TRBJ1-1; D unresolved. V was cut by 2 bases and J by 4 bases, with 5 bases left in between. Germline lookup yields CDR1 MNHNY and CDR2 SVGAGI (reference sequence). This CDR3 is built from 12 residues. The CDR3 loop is CASSYEGTEAFF. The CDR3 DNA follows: TGTGCCAGCAGTTACGAGGGCACTGAAGCTTTCTTT.

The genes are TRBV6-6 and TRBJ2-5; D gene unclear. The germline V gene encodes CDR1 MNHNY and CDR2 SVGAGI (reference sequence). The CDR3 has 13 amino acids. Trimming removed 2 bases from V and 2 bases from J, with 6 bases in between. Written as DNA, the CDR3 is TGTGCCAGCAGTTACGGAGAGCAAGAGACCCAGTACTTC. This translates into CASSYGEQETQYF.

CDR3 residues: CSGTSGSFRETQYF. The CDR3 bases are TGCAGCGGGACTAGCGGGAGCTTTCGTGAGACCCAGTACTTC. The chain couples TRBV29-1 to TRBJ2-5; 13 bases are shared with TRBD2. Germline lookup yields CDR1 SQVTM and CDR2 ANQGSEA. This CDR3 region has 14 residues. J was trimmed by 5 bases and V by 7 bases; bases with no gene match: 7.

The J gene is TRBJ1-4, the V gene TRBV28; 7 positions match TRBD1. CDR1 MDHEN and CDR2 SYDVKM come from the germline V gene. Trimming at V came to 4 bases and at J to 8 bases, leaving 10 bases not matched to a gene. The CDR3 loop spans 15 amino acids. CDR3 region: CASSSAGQASEKLFF. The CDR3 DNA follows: TGTGCCAGCAGTTCCGCCGGACAGGCTAGCGAAAAACTGTTTTTT.

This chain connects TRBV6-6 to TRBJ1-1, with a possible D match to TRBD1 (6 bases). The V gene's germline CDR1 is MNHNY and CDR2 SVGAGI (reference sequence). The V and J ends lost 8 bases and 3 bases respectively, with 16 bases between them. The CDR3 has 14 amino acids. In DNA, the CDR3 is TGTGCCAGCGGGTCCAGGGGATATGACACTGAAGCTTTCTTT. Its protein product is CASGSRGYDTEAFF.

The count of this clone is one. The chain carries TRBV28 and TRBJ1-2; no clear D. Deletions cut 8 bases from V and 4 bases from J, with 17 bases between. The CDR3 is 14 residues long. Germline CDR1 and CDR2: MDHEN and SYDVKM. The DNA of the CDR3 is TGTGCCAGCCTCACGGCCAGTAACAGCTATGGCTACACCTTC. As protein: CASLTASNSYGYTF.

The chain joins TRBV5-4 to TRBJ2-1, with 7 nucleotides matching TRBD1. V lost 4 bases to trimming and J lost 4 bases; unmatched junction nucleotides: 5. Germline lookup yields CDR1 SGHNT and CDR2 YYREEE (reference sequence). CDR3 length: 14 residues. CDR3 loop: CASSPRGRYNEQFF. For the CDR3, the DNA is TGTGCCAGCAGCCCCAGGGGGAGATACAATGAGCAGTTCTTC.

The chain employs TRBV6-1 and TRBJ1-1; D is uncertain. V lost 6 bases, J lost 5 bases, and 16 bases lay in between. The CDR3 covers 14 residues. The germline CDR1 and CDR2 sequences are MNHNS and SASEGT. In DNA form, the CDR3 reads TGTGCCAGCAGGTTAAGGAGAGAGGGTACTGAAGCTTTCTTT. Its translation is CASRLRREGTEAFF.

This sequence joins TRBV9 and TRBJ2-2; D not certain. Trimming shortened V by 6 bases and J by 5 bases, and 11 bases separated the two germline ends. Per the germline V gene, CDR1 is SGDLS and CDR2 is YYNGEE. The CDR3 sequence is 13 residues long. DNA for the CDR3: TGTGCCAGCACCCCGTTCGTGACCGGGGAGCTGTTTTTT. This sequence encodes CASTPFVTGELFF. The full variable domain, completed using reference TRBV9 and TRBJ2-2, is DSGVTQTPKHLITATGQRVTLRCSPRSGDLSVYWYQQSLDQGLQFLIQYYNGEERAKGNILERFSAQQFPDLHSELNLSSLELGDSALYFCASTPFVTGELFFGEGSRLTVL.

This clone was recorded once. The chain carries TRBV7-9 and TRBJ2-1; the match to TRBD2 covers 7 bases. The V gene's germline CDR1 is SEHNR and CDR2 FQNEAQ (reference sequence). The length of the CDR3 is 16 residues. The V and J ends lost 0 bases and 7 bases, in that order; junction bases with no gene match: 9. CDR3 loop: CASSLAGGSTINEQFF. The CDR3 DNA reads TGTGCCAGCAGCTTAGCCGGGGGGTCGACGATTAATGAGCAGTTCTTC.

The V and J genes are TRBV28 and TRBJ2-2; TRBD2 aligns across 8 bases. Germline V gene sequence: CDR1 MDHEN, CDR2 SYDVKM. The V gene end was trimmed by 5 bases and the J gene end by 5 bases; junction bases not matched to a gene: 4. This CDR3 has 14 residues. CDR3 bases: TGTGCCAGCAGTCCTTTAGCGGGAACCGGGGAGCTGTTTTTT. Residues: CASSPLAGTGELFF.

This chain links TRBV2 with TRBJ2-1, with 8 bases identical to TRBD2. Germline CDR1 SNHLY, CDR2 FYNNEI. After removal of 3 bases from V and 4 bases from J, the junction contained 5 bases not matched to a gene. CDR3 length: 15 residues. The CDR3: CASSDLTSAYNEQFF. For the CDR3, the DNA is TGTGCCAGCAGTGATCTGACTAGCGCTTACAATGAGCAGTTCTTC.

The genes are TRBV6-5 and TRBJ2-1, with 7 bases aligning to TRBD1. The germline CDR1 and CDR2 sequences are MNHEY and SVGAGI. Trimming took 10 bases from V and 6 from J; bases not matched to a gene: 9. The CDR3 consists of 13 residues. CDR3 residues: CAIQDRSSNEQFF. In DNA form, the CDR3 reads TGTGCCATCCAGGACAGGTCTAGCAATGAGCAGTTCTTC.

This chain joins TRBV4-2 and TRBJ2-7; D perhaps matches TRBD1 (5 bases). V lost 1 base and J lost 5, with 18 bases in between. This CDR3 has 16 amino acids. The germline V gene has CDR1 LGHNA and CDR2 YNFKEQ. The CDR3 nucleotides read TGTGCCAGCAGCCAAGGGCCCCGCCCAGGACAACACGAGCAGTACTTC. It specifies CASSQGPRPGQHEQYF.

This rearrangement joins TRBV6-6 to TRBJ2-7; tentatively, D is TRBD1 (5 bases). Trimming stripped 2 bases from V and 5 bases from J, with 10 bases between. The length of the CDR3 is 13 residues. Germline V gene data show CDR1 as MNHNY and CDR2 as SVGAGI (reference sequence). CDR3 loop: CASSYRAGNEQYF. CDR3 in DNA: TGTGCCAGCAGTTACCGGGCAGGGAACGAGCAGTACTTC.

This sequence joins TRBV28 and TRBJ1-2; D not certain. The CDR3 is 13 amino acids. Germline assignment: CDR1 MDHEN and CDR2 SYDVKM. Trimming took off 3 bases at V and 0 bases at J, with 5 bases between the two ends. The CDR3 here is CASSFSANYGYTF. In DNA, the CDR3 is TGTGCCAGCAGTTTTAGTGCTAACTATGGCTACACCTTC.

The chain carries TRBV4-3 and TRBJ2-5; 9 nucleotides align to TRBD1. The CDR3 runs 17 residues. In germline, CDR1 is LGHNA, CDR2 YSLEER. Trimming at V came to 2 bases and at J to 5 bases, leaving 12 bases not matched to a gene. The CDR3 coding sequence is TGCGCCAGCAGCCAATTTCATACCGGGACAGGGCATGAGACCCAGTACTTC. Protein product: CASSQFHTGTGHETQYF.

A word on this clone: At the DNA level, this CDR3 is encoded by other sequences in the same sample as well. As DNA, the CDR3 is TGTGCCAGCAGCTTAGCCGGGGGCACAGATACGCAGTATTTT. It specifies CASSLAGGTDTQYF. The chain joins TRBV9 to TRBJ2-3; TRBD2 is a possible D gene (5 bases). The CDR3 is 14 amino acids. CDR1 is SGDLS, CDR2 YYNGEE, per germline. Trimming took 4 bases from V and 1 from J, leaving 10 bases between them.

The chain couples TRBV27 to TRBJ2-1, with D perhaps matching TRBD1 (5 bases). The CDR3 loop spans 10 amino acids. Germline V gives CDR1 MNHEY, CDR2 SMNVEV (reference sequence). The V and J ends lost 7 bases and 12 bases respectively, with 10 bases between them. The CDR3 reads CASKLQGQFF. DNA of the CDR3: TGTGCCAGCAAACTGCAGGGGCAGTTCTTC.

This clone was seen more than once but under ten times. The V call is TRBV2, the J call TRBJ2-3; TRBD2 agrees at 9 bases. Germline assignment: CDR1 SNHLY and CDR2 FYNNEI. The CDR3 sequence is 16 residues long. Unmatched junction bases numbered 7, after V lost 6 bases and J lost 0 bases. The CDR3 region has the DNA TGTGCCAGCAGAACGGGACTAGCTGTGAGCACAGATACGCAGTATTTT. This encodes CASRTGLAVSTDTQYF.

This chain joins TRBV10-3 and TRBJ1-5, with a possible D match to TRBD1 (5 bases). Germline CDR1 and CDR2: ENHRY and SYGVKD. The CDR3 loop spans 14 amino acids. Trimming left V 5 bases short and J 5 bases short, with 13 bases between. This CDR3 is CAISSVWGHQPQHF. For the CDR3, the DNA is TGTGCCATCAGTTCCGTTTGGGGCCATCAGCCCCAGCATTTT.

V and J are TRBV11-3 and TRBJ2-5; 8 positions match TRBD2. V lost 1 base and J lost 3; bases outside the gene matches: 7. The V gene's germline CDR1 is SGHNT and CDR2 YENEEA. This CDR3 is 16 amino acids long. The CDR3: CASSLGTSRSEETQYF. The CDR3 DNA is TGTGCCAGCAGCTTAGGGACTAGCAGGAGTGAAGAGACCCAGTACTTC.

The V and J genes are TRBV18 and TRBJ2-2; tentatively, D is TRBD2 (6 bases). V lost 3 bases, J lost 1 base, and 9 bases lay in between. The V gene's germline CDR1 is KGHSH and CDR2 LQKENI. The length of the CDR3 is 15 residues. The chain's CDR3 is CASSPRAGNTGELFF. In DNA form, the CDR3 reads TGTGCCAGCTCACCCCGAGCGGGGAACACCGGGGAGCTGTTTTTT.

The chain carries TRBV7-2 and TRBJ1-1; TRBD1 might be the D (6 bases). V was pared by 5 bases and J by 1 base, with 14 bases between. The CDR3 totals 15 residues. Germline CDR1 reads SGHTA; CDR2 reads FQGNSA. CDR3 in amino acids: CASSQGSSGNTEAFF. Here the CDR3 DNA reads TGTGCCAGCAGCCAGGGGTCCAGCGGGAACACTGAAGCTTTCTTT.

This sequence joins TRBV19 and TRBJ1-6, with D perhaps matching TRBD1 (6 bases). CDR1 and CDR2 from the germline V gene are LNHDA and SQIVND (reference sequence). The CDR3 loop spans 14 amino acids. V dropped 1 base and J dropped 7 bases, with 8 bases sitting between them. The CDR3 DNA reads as TGTGCCAGTAGTATAGGCCAGGGGAATTCACCCCTCCACTTT. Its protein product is CASSIGQGNSPLHF.

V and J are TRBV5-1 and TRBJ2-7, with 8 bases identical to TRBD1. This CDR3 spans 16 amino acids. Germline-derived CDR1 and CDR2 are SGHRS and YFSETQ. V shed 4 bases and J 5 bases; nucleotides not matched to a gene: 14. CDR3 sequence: CASSGSPGQVRHEQYF. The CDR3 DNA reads TGCGCCAGCAGCGGATCTCCGGGACAGGTCCGCCACGAGCAGTACTTC. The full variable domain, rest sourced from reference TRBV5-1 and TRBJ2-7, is KAGVTQTPRYLIKTRGQQVTLSCSPISGHRSVSWYQQTPGQGLQFLFEYFSETQRNKGNFPGRFSGRQFSNSRSEMNVSTLELGDSALYLCASSGSPGQVRHEQYFGPGTRLTVT.

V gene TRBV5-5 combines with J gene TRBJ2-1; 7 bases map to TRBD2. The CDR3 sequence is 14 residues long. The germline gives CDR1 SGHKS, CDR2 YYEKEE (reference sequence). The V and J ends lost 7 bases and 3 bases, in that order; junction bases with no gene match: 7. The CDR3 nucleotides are TGTGCCAGCGCGGGGGTTGGTATCTACAATGAGCAGTTCTTC. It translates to CASAGVGIYNEQFF. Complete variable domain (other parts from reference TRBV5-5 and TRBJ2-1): DAGVTQSPTHLIKTRGQQVTLRCSPISGHKSVSWYQQVLGQGPQFIFQYYEKEERGRGNFPDRFSARQFPNYSSELNVNALLLGDSALYLCASAGVGIYNEQFFGPGTRLTVL.

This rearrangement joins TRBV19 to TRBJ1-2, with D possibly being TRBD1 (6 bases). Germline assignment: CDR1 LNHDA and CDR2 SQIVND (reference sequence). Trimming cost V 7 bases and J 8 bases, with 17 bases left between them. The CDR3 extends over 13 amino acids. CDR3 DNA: TGTGCCAGTAACACCCGGGGGGCTGGCGGCTACACCTTC. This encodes CASNTRGAGGYTF.

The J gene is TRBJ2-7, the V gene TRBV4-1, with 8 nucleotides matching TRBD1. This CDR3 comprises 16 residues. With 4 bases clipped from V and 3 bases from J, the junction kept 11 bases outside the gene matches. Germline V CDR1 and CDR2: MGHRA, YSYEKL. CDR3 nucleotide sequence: TGCGCCAGCAGCCGGCCGACGCAGGGGGCAGGCTACGAGCAGTACTTC. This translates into CASSRPTQGAGYEQYF.

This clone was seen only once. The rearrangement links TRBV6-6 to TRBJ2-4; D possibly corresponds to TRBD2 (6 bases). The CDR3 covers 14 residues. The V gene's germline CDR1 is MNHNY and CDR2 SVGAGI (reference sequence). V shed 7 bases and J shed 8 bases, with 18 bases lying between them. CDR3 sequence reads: CASNVSHRRDIQYF. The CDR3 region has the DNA TGTGCCAGCAACGTGTCGCACAGGAGGGACATTCAGTACTTC.

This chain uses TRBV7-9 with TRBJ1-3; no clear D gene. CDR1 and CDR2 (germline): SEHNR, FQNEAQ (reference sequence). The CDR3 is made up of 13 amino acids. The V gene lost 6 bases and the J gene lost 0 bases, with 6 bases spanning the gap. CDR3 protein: CASRQNSGNTIYF. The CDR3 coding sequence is TGTGCCAGCAGACAGAACTCTGGAAACACCATATATTTT.